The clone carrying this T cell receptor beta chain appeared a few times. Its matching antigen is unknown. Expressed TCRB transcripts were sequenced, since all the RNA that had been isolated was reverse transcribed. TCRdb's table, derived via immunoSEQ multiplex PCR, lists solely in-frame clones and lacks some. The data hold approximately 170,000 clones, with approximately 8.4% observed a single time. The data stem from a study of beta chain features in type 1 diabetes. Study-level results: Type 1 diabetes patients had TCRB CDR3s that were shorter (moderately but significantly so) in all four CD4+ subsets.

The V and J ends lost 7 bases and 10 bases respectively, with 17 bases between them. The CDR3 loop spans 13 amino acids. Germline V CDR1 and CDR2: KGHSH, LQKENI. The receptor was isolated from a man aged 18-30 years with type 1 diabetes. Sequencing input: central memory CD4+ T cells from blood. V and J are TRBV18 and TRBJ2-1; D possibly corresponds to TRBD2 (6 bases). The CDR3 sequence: CASLPGRAGEQFF. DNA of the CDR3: TGTGCCAGCTTACCCGGCCGGGCGGGGGAGCAGTTCTTC.